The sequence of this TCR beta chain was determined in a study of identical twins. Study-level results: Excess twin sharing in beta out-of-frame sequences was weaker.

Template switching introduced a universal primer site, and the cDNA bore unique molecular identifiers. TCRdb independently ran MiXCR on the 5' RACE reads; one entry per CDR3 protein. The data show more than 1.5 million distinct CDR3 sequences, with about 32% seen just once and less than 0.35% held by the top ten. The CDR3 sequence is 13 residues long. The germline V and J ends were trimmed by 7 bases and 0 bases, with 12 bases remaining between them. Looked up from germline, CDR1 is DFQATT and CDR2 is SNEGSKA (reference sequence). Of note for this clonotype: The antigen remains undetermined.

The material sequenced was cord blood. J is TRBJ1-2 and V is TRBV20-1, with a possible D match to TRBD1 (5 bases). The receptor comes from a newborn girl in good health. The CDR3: CSGVGGTNYGYTF. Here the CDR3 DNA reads TGCAGTGGCGTGGGGGGGACTAACTATGGCTACACCTTC.